These 32 T cell receptor beta chains originate from one sample sequenced in a study of T cells in Graves' hyperthyroidism and ophthalmopathy (dated by TCRdb to about 2019). Receptor amplification or capture employed multiplex PCR. The sequencer listed for this sample is Illumina HiSeq 2000. Amplification of TCR beta CDR3 regions was carried out from RNA transcripts. A first-round RT-PCR of the TCR CDR3 used the HTBI primer set with the Qiagen OneStep RT-PCR kit. TCRdb reprocessing: public reads trimmed at Q25 with fastp, clones called with MiXCR, in-frame beta chains kept. When rows share a CDR3 protein, they turn into one entry using the most common DNA and genes. The sample data list fewer than 750,000 distinct CDR3 sequences, and about 14% of these were observed just once. The ten largest clones capture around 13% of the sample. The specimen sequenced was blood. The receptors originated from a woman aged 45-65 years with Graves' ophthalmopathy.

This clonotype was seen at least ten times. V usage is TRBV12-3 or TRBV12-4 and J usage is TRBJ1-1, with D possibly TRBD1 on 6 matching bases. Trimming removed 5 bases at V and 9 bases at J, with 13 bases between. The length of the CDR3 is 12 residues. CDR3 DNA: TGTGCCAGCAGTCTATCCGGGACAAAAGCTTTCTTT. It is translated as CASSLSGTKAFF.

This clonotype came up many times. CDR3 in amino acids: CASSLKGLAGAVADTQYF. CDR3 nucleotides: TGTGCCAGCAGCTTAAAGGGACTAGCGGGAGCTGTCGCAGATACGCAGTATTTT. The rearrangement links TRBV7-3 to TRBJ2-3; 14 bases fit TRBD2. J was trimmed by 4 bases and V by 1 base; bases with no gene match: 7. The CDR3 length is 18 residues. The germline V gene encodes CDR1 SGHTA and CDR2 FQGTGA.

In this sample, this clonotype turned up many times. The chain links TRBV7-2 to TRBJ2-5, with TRBD1 matching 8 bases. The length of the CDR3 is 16 residues. Germline CDR1 reads SGHTA; CDR2 reads FQGNSA. J was trimmed by 1 base and V by 2 bases; bases with no gene match: 6. The CDR3 DNA reads as TGTGCCAGCAGCTTAAGACAGGGGTCTTCCCAAGAGACCCAGTACTTC. Its translation is CASSLRQGSSQETQYF. The full variable domain, rest sourced from reference TRBV7-2 and TRBJ2-5, is GAGVSQSPSNKVTEKGKDVELRCDPISGHTALYWYRQSLGQGLEFLIYFQGNSAPDKSGLPSDRFSAERTGGSVSTLTIQRTQQEDSAVYLCASSLRQGSSQETQYFGPGTRLLVL.

Only a few counts were recorded for this clonotype. The genes are TRBV11-2 and TRBJ2-2; no reliable D call. This CDR3 spans 16 amino acids. CDR1 is SGHAT and CDR2 is FQNNGV in the germline V gene. V lost 1 base, J lost 4 bases, and 13 bases lay in between. CDR3 amino acids: CASSLGSRSPTGELFF. The DNA for the CDR3 is TGTGCCAGCAGCTTAGGGTCCCGATCCCCCACCGGGGAGCTGTTTTTT.

This clonotype was detected many times. CDR3 DNA sequence: TGTGCCAGCAGTGATGGGATAACAGATACGCAGTATTTT. Its protein product is CASSDGITDTQYF. V is TRBV2 and J is TRBJ2-3, with D unresolved. Germline CDR1 is SNHLY and CDR2 is FYNNEI. Trimming cost V 3 bases and J 3 bases, with 7 bases left between them. There are 13 residues in the CDR3.

In this sample, this clonotype turned up many times. The CDR3 nucleotides read TGTGCCTGGAGTTCTCTCTCGAGGGTAAAGTTCTTC. Amino acid sequence: CAWSSLSRVKFF. V usage is TRBV30 and J usage is TRBJ2-1; D is perhaps TRBD2 (5 bases). V shed 2 bases and J shed 14 bases, with 16 bases lying between them. Germline lookup yields CDR1 GTSNPN and CDR2 SVGIG (reference sequence). The CDR3 is 12 residues long.

The V call is TRBV9, the J call TRBJ1-1; tentatively, D is TRBD1 (5 bases). CDR3 size: 18 residues. The germline V and J ends were trimmed by 3 bases and 0 bases, with 21 bases remaining between them. Germline CDR1 is SGDLS and CDR2 is YYNGEE. For the CDR3, the DNA is TGTGCCAGCAGCGGGGCGGGGGAGAGGGCCTTCCTGAACACTGAAGCTTTCTTT. It codes for CASSGAGERAFLNTEAFF.

This clonotype was recorded at least ten times. The chain uses TRBV30 and TRBJ2-1; the match to TRBD1 covers 9 bases. Trimming took 8 bases from V and 6 from J; bases not matched to a gene: 11. The V gene's germline CDR1 is GTSNPN and CDR2 SVGIG (reference sequence). The CDR3 has 14 amino acids. CDR3 sequence (DNA): TGTGCCCGCCGAATCCCGGACAGGGGCAATGAGCAGTTCTTC. Translating it yields CARRIPDRGNEQFF.

This clonotype was seen repeatedly, ten times or more. V usage is TRBV10-3 and J usage is TRBJ2-7; D call uncertain. V was pared by 5 bases and J by 2 bases, with 10 bases between. Germline values: CDR1 ENHRY, CDR2 SYGVKD. The CDR3 covers 13 residues. This chain's CDR3 is CAISSRQAYEQYF. The CDR3 nucleotides read TGTGCCATCAGTAGCAGGCAGGCCTACGAGCAGTACTTC.

This clonotype was recorded many times. The J gene is TRBJ1-1, the V gene TRBV14; D ambiguous. The germline V gene has CDR1 SGHDN and CDR2 FVKESK. Trimming removed 4 bases at V and 1 base at J, with 10 bases between. The CDR3 length is 14 residues. CDR3 sequence: CASSLETENTEAFF. The CDR3 DNA reads as TGTGCCAGCAGCCTAGAGACGGAGAACACTGAAGCTTTCTTT.

This clonotype was counted ten times or more. The genes are TRBV20-1 and TRBJ2-3; 8 bases line up with TRBD2. The CDR3 runs 15 residues. The germline V gene has CDR1 DFQATT and CDR2 SNEGSKA (reference sequence). V shed 4 bases and J 0 bases; nucleotides not matched to a gene: 6. The CDR3 sequence is CSAKKAGASTDTQYF. The CDR3 coding sequence is TGCAGTGCTAAGAAAGCGGGAGCTAGCACAGATACGCAGTATTTT.

This clonotype showed up many times. V is TRBV4-3 and J is TRBJ2-5; 11 bases fit TRBD2. The CDR3 length is 15 residues. The J segment lost 2 bases and the V segment lost 8 bases, leaving 7 bases of the junction unmatched. The germline gives CDR1 LGHNA, CDR2 YSLEER. CDR3 sequence (DNA): TGCGCCAGCCAGCCGGGACTAGCGGAACAAGAGACCCAGTACTTC. Amino acid sequence: CASQPGLAEQETQYF.

This clonotype has ten or more counts. V and J are TRBV14 and TRBJ2-3; no clear D. V lost 6 bases to trimming and J lost 0 bases, with 13 bases between them. In germline, CDR1 is SGHDN, CDR2 FVKESK. The CDR3 totals 15 residues. CDR3 protein: CASSGRQPSTDTQYF. The DNA for the CDR3 is TGTGCCAGCAGTGGGCGTCAGCCTAGCACAGATACGCAGTATTTT.

Concerning this clonotype: This may come from a read error, since a much larger clone is one base off. The chain has TRBV20-1 and TRBJ2-7; 7 bases line up with TRBD1. CDR3 length: 14 amino acids. The V and J ends lost 5 bases and 1 base, in that order; junction bases with no gene match: 8. Germline loops: CDR1 DFQATT, CDR2 SNEGSKA (reference sequence). The CDR3 here is CSAVGTDDSYEQYF. The CDR3 nucleotides read TGCAGTGCTGTCGGGACAGACGATTCCTACGAGCAGTACTTC.

The CDR3 loop reads CASSQDTRIEQYF. The CDR3 DNA sequence: TGCGCCAGCAGCCAAGATACGAGGATAGAGCAGTACTTC. This rearrangement joins TRBV4-1 to TRBJ2-7; D is undetermined. Trimming cost V 0 bases and J 7 bases, with 10 bases left between them. The CDR3 is made up of 13 amino acids. Per the germline V gene, CDR1 is MGHRA and CDR2 is YSYEKL.

The V gene is TRBV5-1, the J gene TRBJ2-7; D is undetermined. Trimming took 4 bases from V and 7 from J, leaving 12 bases between them. The CDR3 runs 12 residues. Germline V lookup: CDR1 SGHRS, CDR2 YFSETQ. This chain's CDR3 is CASSPLGAEQYF. The CDR3 region has the DNA TGCGCCAGCAGCCCCCTTGGAGCTGAGCAGTACTTC.

In this sample, this clonotype turned up many times. V is TRBV7-2 and J is TRBJ2-5; D is uncertain. Trimming left V 2 bases short and J 6 bases short, with 4 bases between. The CDR3 is 11 residues long. Germline V gene lookup returns CDR1 SGHTA and CDR2 FQGNSA. The CDR3, as DNA: TGTGCCAGCAGCTTAACGCAGACCCAGTACTTC. Protein sequence: CASSLTQTQYF.

This clonotype was detected only a few times. The CDR3 region has the DNA TGTGCCAAGCCCTACTGCAGTCACTACGAGCAGTACTTC. Residues: CAKPYCSHYEQYF. The chain carries TRBV7-9 and TRBJ2-7; D remains ambiguous. This CDR3 spans 13 amino acids. Trimming took off 10 bases at V and 3 bases at J, with 16 bases between the two ends. Germline V gene lookup returns CDR1 SEHNR and CDR2 FQNEAQ (reference sequence).

This clonotype came up many times. This rearrangement joins TRBV28 to TRBJ1-4; 9 bases agree with TRBD1. CDR3 size: 15 residues. Germline V gene lookup returns CDR1 MDHEN and CDR2 SYDVKM. V lost 5 bases to trimming and J lost 5 bases; unmatched junction nucleotides: 6. CDR3 residues: CASSKPGQGNEKLFF. In nucleotides, the CDR3 is TGTGCCAGCAGTAAACCGGGACAGGGAAATGAAAAACTGTTTTTT. The full variable domain, rest sourced from reference TRBV28 and TRBJ1-4, is DVKVTQSSRYLVKRTGEKVFLECVQDMDHENMFWYRQDPGLGLRLIYFSYDVKMKEKGDIPEGYSVSREKKERFSLILESASTNQTSMYLCASSKPGQGNEKLFFGSGTQLSVL.

This clonotype was detected many times. This chain links TRBV12-3 or TRBV12-4 with TRBJ2-3, with D unclear. Between the trimmed V and J ends, which lost 1 base and 1 base, there was a span of 6 bases. The CDR3 contains 14 residues. The CDR3 DNA reads TGTGCCAGCAGTTTAGGGTCTCGCACAGATACGCAGTATTTT. Its protein is CASSLGSRTDTQYF.

The V and J genes are TRBV4-3 and TRBJ2-7; D is undetermined. V lost 2 bases and J lost 5, with 16 bases in between. From germline, CDR1 is LGHNA and CDR2 YSLEER. The CDR3 totals 15 residues. The CDR3 sequence is CASSQRAGQDDEQYF. Written as DNA, the CDR3 is TGCGCCAGCAGCCAAAGGGCCGGTCAAGACGACGAGCAGTACTTC.

This clonotype was seen many times. The chain links TRBV28 to TRBJ1-2; 10 nucleotides align to TRBD1. Germline values: CDR1 MDHEN, CDR2 SYDVKM. The CDR3 has 15 amino acids. The V segment lost 7 bases and the J segment 8 bases; nucleotides outside the gene matches: 13. In DNA, the CDR3 is TGTGCCAGCATCTACGCGGGAGGACAGGGGGGAGGCTACACCTTC. This encodes CASIYAGGQGGGYTF.

V gene TRBV9 combines with J gene TRBJ2-2; a possible D gene is TRBD2 (6 bases). CDR1 SGDLS and CDR2 YYNGEE come from the germline V gene. CDR3 length: 16 residues. The ends were cut back, 2 bases at V and 7 bases at J, with 18 bases in the middle. CDR3 in DNA: TGTGCCAGCAGCGTGTCGAGTCGGGGGATATTCGGGGAGCTGTTTTTT. Translation gives CASSVSSRGIFGELFF.

This clonotype was counted at least ten times. The chain uses TRBV18 and TRBJ2-5, with 8 bases aligning to TRBD2. The CDR3 covers 15 residues. CDR1 is KGHSH and CDR2 is LQKENI in the germline V gene. The J segment lost 3 bases and the V segment lost 3 bases, leaving 6 bases of the junction unmatched. The CDR3 region has the DNA TGTGCCAGCTCACCCCAGCGGGAGCCAAAAGAGACCCAGTACTTC. Its translation: CASSPQREPKETQYF.

The chain is built from TRBV7-8 and TRBJ2-1; 13 bases are shared with TRBD2. J gave up 0 bases and V 5 bases, and 7 bases lay outside the gene matches. Germline loops: CDR1 SGHVS, CDR2 FQNEAQ. The CDR3 runs 18 residues. CDR3 protein: CASSRTSGSNGSYNEQFF. The CDR3 nucleotides are TGTGCCAGCAGCAGGACTAGCGGGAGTAATGGCTCCTACAATGAGCAGTTCTTC.

The chain combines TRBV13 with TRBJ2-7; D remains ambiguous. The germline CDR1 and CDR2 sequences are PRHDT and FYEKMQ (reference sequence). V lost 4 bases and J 7 bases, leaving 14 bases between the germline ends. The CDR3 contains 13 residues. The CDR3 loop reads CASSSEGIGEQYF. The CDR3 DNA follows: TGTGCCAGCAGCTCCGAAGGGATTGGTGAGCAGTACTTC.

Remarks on this clonotype: This may be a read error, as it is one base from a much larger clone. The chain employs TRBV7-3 and TRBJ2-1, with D possibly matching TRBD2 (6 bases). The CDR3 covers 15 residues. Trimming shortened V by 2 bases and J by 5 bases, and 13 bases separated the two germline ends. Germline CDR1 reads SGHTA; CDR2 reads FQGTGA. DNA of the CDR3: TGTGCCAGCAGCTTACCGGGAGCAGTCCACAATGAGCAGTTCTTC. It translates to CASSLPGAVHNEQFF.

This clonotype was seen more than once but under ten times. The chain uses TRBV20-1 and TRBJ2-5; 11 bases are shared with TRBD2. The V segment lost 0 bases and the J segment 5 bases; nucleotides outside the gene matches: 11. The germline V gene encodes CDR1 DFQATT and CDR2 SNEGSKA (reference sequence). CDR3 length: 17 amino acids. The CDR3 sequence is CSARDRSSGRPTETQYF. Here the CDR3 DNA reads TGCAGTGCTAGAGATCGGTCTAGCGGGAGGCCCACCGAGACCCAGTACTTC.

This clonotype was picked up many times. DNA of the CDR3: TGTGCCAGCAGTTTATTAAACTTAGCGGGAGTAAAAGAGACCCAGTACTTC. Its translation: CASSLLNLAGVKETQYF. The V call is TRBV28, the J call TRBJ2-5, with 9 positions matching TRBD2. Germline CDR1 reads MDHEN; CDR2 reads SYDVKM. The CDR3 totals 17 residues. V was pared by 1 base and J by 3 bases, with 9 bases of the junction left unmatched.

The chain carries TRBV30 and TRBJ2-6, with D tentatively TRBD2 (6 bases). The CDR3 has 13 residues. Trimming cost V 6 bases and J 2 bases, with 8 bases left between them. CDR1 GTSNPN and CDR2 SVGIG come from the germline V gene (reference sequence). Here the CDR3 DNA reads TGTGCCTGCGGGGGTACTGGGGCCAACGTCCTGACTTTC. Amino acids: CACGGTGANVLTF.

This clonotype came up many times. This chain joins TRBV28 and TRBJ1-2, with D possibly being TRBD1 (6 bases). Trimming took 2 bases from V and 7 from J, leaving 11 bases between them. The CDR3 extends over 13 amino acids. Germline CDR1 reads MDHEN; CDR2 reads SYDVKM. The CDR3, as DNA: TGTGCCAGCAGTTTAAACAGGGCGGGTGGCTACACCTTC. It yields the protein CASSLNRAGGYTF.

The table lists this clonotype with many counts. The V and J genes are TRBV2 and TRBJ2-4; D is undetermined. CDR3 length: 12 amino acids. V was trimmed by 6 bases and J by 4 bases, leaving 7 bases between them. Germline CDR1 reads SNHLY; CDR2 reads FYNNEI. CDR3 in amino acids: CASSGRKNIQYF. DNA for the CDR3: TGTGCCAGCAGCGGACGAAAAAACATTCAGTACTTC.